The sequence of this T cell receptor beta chain was determined in a study of T cells in Graves' hyperthyroidism and ophthalmopathy. From RNA transcripts, TCR beta CDR3 regions were amplified. The TCR CDR3 first-round RT-PCR relied on the HTBI primer set. TCRdb reprocessed the multiplex PCR reads via MiXCR and lists one record per CDR3 protein. The table shows fewer than 650,000 distinct CDR3 sequences, with approximately 15% occurring only once. Study-level points and caveats: In simple terms, a model built on 13 V-J features told ophthalmopathy apart from stable hyperthyroidism.

This clonotype showed up many times. The target antigen is unknown. Absence of ophthalmopathy progression within 18 months defined stable Graves' hyperthyroidism. Trimming cost V 6 bases and J 4 bases, with 12 bases left between them. Looked up from germline, CDR1 is ENHRY and CDR2 is SYGVKD. The CDR3 sequence is 13 residues long. The V call is TRBV10-3, the J call TRBJ1-2, with a tentative D call TRBD1 (5 bases). Sequencing input: blood. This receptor was identified in a woman aged 40-49 years with Graves' hyperthyroidism. In DNA form, the CDR3 reads TGTGCCATCAGCCAGGGCTTGGGCTATGGCTACACCTTC. As protein: CAISQGLGYGYTF.